Below, one T cell receptor beta chain is given with its context. Deletions cut 1 base from V and 2 bases from J, with 13 bases between. The CDR3 length is 17 residues. Germline CDR1 and CDR2: SGHDT and YYEEEE. Per the authors' pipeline: Using reference gene primer amplification, nucleated cell counts were estimated. Sequencing was performed with immunoSEQ multiplex PCR; in TCRdb, only in-frame clones are kept and a portion is missing. The V and J calls and clone size come from that table; D and trimming were worked out from the DNA. Of under 150,000 clones listed, about 84% are singletons. This sample was included in a study of blood T cell repertoires in COVID-19. On the study more broadly: The analysed material was cDNA or gDNA that came from T cells, B-cell-depleted T cells, or PBMCs.

What was sequenced was peripheral blood. The chain links TRBV5-6 to TRBJ1-6; unclear D gene. This sequence was found in a man aged 50 to 59 with acute or convalescent COVID-19. This CDR3 reads CASSLWKESTYNSPLHF. The CDR3 DNA follows: TGTGCCAGCAGCTTGTGGAAGGAGAGCACCTATAATTCACCCCTCCACTTT. Full variable domain (remainder filled in from reference TRBV5-6 and TRBJ1-6): DAGVTQSPTHLIKTRGQQVTLRCSPKSGHDTVSWYQQALGQGPQFIFQYYEEEERQRGNFPDRFSGHQFPNYSSELNVNALLLGDSALYLCASSLWKESTYNSPLHFGNGTRLTVT.